The 3 T cell receptor beta chains below come from one sample, sequenced in a study of graft-versus-host responses after intestinal transplantation. Generated by immunoSEQ multiplex PCR, the TCRdb table keeps only in-frame clones and is missing some. The table lists approximately 63,000 clones, around 92% of them singletons. These receptors are not linked to any known antigen. This specimen consisted of unstimulated CD4+ T cells sorted from spleen or lymph node cells, obtained before transplant. The receptors derive from a human donor who was the organ donor for an intestinal transplant.

The chain combines TRBV19 with TRBJ2-7, with 9 bases fitting TRBD1. Germline V gene lookup returns CDR1 LNHDA and CDR2 SQIVND (reference sequence). With V trimmed by 6 bases and J by 4 bases, 4 bases remained unmatched. This CDR3 comprises 13 residues. The CDR3, as DNA: TGTGCCAGTAGCCAAGACAGGGGGTACGAGCAGTACTTC. Translating gives CASSQDRGYEQYF.

V gene TRBV7-2 combines with J gene TRBJ2-2; TRBD2 aligns across 12 bases. Germline loops: CDR1 SGHTA, CDR2 FQGNSA. Trimming removed 4 bases from V and 8 bases from J; junction bases left unmatched: 8. The CDR3 has 16 residues. CDR3 sequence (DNA): TGTGCCAGCAGCTCACCTAGCGGGGGGGCTTTAGGGGAGCTGTTTTTT. Its protein is CASSSPSGGALGELFF.

CDR3 coding DNA: TGTGCCAGCAGCTTAGCTAATGAGCAGTTCTTC. Translated, it gives CASSLANEQFF. The chain joins TRBV7-6 to TRBJ2-1; no clear D gene. There are 11 residues in the CDR3. Trimming removed 0 bases from V and 7 bases from J, with 1 base in between. The germline V gene has CDR1 SGHVS and CDR2 FNYEAQ.